This T cell receptor beta chain was documented in a study of blood T cell repertoires in COVID-19. This clone was detected only once. This CDR3 is 13 amino acids long. Trimming pared 6 bases from V and 2 bases from J, leaving 9 bases between. In germline, CDR1 is KGHDR, CDR2 SFDVKD. Produced via immunoSEQ multiplex PCR; TCRdb's table is partial and in-frame only. The sample yields roughly 70,000 clones, about four fifths seen once. The rearrangement uses TRBV24-1 and TRBJ1-2, with D tentatively TRBD1 (5 bases). The receptor was isolated from a woman aged 55 to 70 with acute or convalescent COVID-19. Sequencing used peripheral blood. CDR3 sequence: CATSRTQNYGYTF. The CDR3 nucleotides read TGTGCCACCAGTCGGACACAGAACTATGGCTACACCTTC.